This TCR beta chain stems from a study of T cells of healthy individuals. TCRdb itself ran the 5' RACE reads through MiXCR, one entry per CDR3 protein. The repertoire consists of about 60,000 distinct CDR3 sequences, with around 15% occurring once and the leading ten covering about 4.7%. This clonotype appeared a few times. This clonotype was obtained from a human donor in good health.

The CDR3 loop is CASSRNSPSTLHF. The CDR3 DNA reads TGTGCCAGCAGTCGAAACAGCCCCTCAACCCTCCACTTT. The V and J genes are TRBV28 and TRBJ1-6, with unresolved D. Trimming left V 5 bases short and J 14 bases short, with 16 bases between. Germline V lookup: CDR1 MDHEN, CDR2 SYDVKM. This CDR3 region has 13 residues.